This T cell receptor beta chain was recorded in a study of CD8+ T cells in alopecia areata. Noted treatment: oral pan-JAK inhibitor, 5-10 mg twice daily. From alopecia areata patients, lesional scalp punch biopsies and peripheral blood were collected. Once RNA had been extracted, it was reverse transcribed into cDNA to act as the sequencing template. Here immunoSEQ multiplex PCR was the method, and the copy in TCRdb shows in-frame clones only, minus some. The sample consists of 250,000 to 350,000 clones, roughly 60% of them appearing once. The CDR3 is 15 amino acids. Germline V lookup: CDR1 SEHNR, CDR2 FQNEAQ (reference sequence). The ends lost 5 bases at V and 5 bases at J; junction bases unmatched: 8.

The origin of this receptor is a human donor with alopecia areata. The specimen was CD4+ T cells sorted from blood, collected around week 53, from a patient treated with tofacitinib. The chain couples TRBV7-9 to TRBJ1-4; the match to TRBD1 covers 7 bases. The CDR3 protein is CASSPGTAQNEKLFF. In DNA, the CDR3 is TGTGCCAGCAGCCCCGGGACAGCCCAGAATGAAAAACTGTTTTTT.